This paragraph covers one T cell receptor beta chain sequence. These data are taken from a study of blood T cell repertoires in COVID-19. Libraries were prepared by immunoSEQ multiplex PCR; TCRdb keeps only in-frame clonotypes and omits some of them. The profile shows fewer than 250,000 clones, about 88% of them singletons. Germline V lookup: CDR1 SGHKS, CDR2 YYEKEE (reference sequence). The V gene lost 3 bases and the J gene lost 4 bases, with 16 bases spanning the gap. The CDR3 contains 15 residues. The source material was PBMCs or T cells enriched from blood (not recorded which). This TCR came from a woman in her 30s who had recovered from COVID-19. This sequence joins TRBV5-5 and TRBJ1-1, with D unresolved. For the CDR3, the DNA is TGTGCCAGCAGCTACCCTCGAGGCGGTGGCACTGAAGCTTTCTTT. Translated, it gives CASSYPRGGGTEAFF.